These T cell receptor beta chains were read from a single sample in a study of control samples from healthy donors and cancer patients. Sequenced by immunoSEQ multiplex PCR; TCRdb stores in-frame clones only, minus some. The sample carries just under 65,000 clones, about 82% recorded once. The specimen was blood. These receptors all stem from a man in his forties in good health. Each CDR3 is given with its conserved first and last residue. The D gene is left open where the match is weak. Not every row has a clone size; where given, it reads once, few, many or a size class.

>NA|few|TRBV6-6|TRBJ2-7
TGTGCCAGCAGCCAATTGGACAGCCTTAGCTACGAGCAGTACTTC
CASSQLDSLSYEQYF
>NA|NA|TRBV10-3|TRBJ2-5
TGTGCCATCAGTATACAGGTTCAAGAGACCCAGTACTTC
CAISIQVQETQYF
>NA|NA|TRBV11-3|TRBJ1-3
TGTGCCAGCAGCTCAGAAGGGTTCGGAAACACCATATATTTT
CASSSEGFGNTIYF
>TRBD1|NA|TRBV4-1|TRBJ1-6
TGCGCCAGCAGCCAACTGGGGGCAGGGGGGATGTCACCCCTCCACTTT
CASSQLGAGGMSPLHF
>NA|NA|TRBV7-2|TRBJ1-1
TGTGCCAGCAGCTTAGATTCCCATCGTGGTACTGAAGCTTTCTTT
CASSLDSHRGTEAFF
>NA|NA|TRBV11-2|TRBJ1-2
TGTGCCAGCTCAAAAACAGGGCCTTCATATGGCTACACCTTC
CASSKTGPSYGYTF
>NA|once|TRBV28|TRBJ2-1
TGTGCCAGCAGCTTATCAGACTGGGGACTCTCCTACAATGAGCAGTTCTTC
CASSLSDWGLSYNEQFF
>NA|once|TRBV4-3|TRBJ2-3
TGCGCCAGCAGCCAAGAAAGGGCCGACACAGATACGCAGTATTTT
CASSQERADTDTQYF
>NA|NA|TRBV9|TRBJ2-6
TGTGCCAGCAGCGTAGCAAGGTCTGGGGCCAACGTCCTGACTTTC
CASSVARSGANVLTF
>NA|NA|TRBV30|TRBJ2-2
TGTGCCTGGAGACCCCCCCCCACCGGGGAGCTGTTTTTT
CAWRPPPTGELFF
>TRBD2|NA|TRBV27|TRBJ2-3
TGTGCCAGCAGTTTATTGCGGGGGAGCACAGATACGCAGTATTTT
CASSLLRGSTDTQYF
>NA|NA|TRBV27|TRBJ2-2
TGTGCCAGCAGTTTCGGACCTAAAACGAACACCGGGGAGCTGTTTTTT
CASSFGPKTNTGELFF
>TRBD2|NA|TRBV6-2/TRBV6-3|TRBJ2-1
TGTGCCAGCAGTTACCCGGGACTAGCGGACTCCTACAATGAGCAGTTCTTC
CASSYPGLADSYNEQFF
>TRBD1|NA|TRBV6-1|TRBJ2-1
TGTGCCAGCAGTGAAGAGACAGGGGGCTACAATGAGCAGTTCTTC
CASSEETGGYNEQFF
>NA|NA|TRBV11-2|TRBJ1-3
TGTGCCAGCAGTCTCGCCGGGTCTGGAAACACCATATATTTT
CASSLAGSGNTIYF
>NA|few|TRBV7-3|TRBJ1-6
TGTGCCAGCAGCTCGACGGGGGCTAATTCACCCCTCCACTTT
CASSSTGANSPLHF
>NA|once|TRBV11-2|TRBJ1-2
TGTGCCAGCAGCCGGATTGGGCCGGGGGAGGACTATGGCTACACCTTC
CASSRIGPGEDYGYTF
>TRBD1|NA|TRBV30|TRBJ1-6
TGTGCCTGGAGTGTAGGGGACAGGTCCTATAATTCACCCCTCCACTTT
CAWSVGDRSYNSPLHF
>NA|NA|TRBV2|TRBJ2-3
TGTGCCAGCAAGGGCATGGGGGCAGATACGCAGTATTTT
CASKGMGADTQYF
>NA|once|TRBV6-6|TRBJ2-3
TGTGCCAGCAGTGACAGGGAGGAGGATACGCAGTATTTT
CASSDREEDTQYF
>NA|NA|TRBV24-1|TRBJ2-5
TGTGCCACCAGTGATGGGGGGATTAAAGAGACCCAGTACTTC
CATSDGGIKETQYF
>TRBD1|NA|TRBV7-3|TRBJ2-3
TGTGCCAGCAGCTTCAGGGGGGATACGCAGTATTTT
CASSFRGDTQYF
>NA|NA|TRBV7-9|TRBJ1-4
TGTGCCAGCATCCGGAGCCAAAATGAAAAACTGTTTTTT
CASIRSQNEKLFF
>NA|NA|TRBV7-2|TRBJ2-3
TGTGCCAGCAGACCCGGGACACATCTTAGCACAGATACGCAGTATTTT
CASRPGTHLSTDTQYF
>NA|NA|TRBV19|TRBJ1-1
TGTGCCAGTAGTACCTCTTGGGCAGGGTACACTGAAGCTTTCTTT
CASSTSWAGYTEAFF
>NA|NA|TRBV2|TRBJ1-1
TGTGCCAGCAGGGTCGGGCTAGCTGAAGCTTTCTTT
CASRVGLAEAFF
>NA|NA|TRBV24-1|TRBJ1-1
TGTGCCACCAGTGATTCCCGAACAGGGTGGGCTGAAGCTTTCTTT
CATSDSRTGWAEAFF
>NA|once|TRBV4-3|TRBJ2-3
TGCGCCAGCAGCCAAGATGGGGGGCTCGAAGATACGCAGTATTTT
CASSQDGGLEDTQYF
>NA|once|TRBV25-1|TRBJ1-2
TGTGCCAGCAGTGAATTTAACTATGGCTACACCTTC
CASSEFNYGYTF
>NA|NA|TRBV6-6|TRBJ1-2
TGTGCCAGCAGTTACGGCACGTCCAACTATGGCTACACCTTC
CASSYGTSNYGYTF
>TRBD2|NA|TRBV29-1|TRBJ2-1
TGCAGCGGAACCGGGACTAGAGGTTACAATGAGCAGTTCTTC
CSGTGTRGYNEQFF
>TRBD1|NA|TRBV5-6|TRBJ2-1
TGTGCCAGCAGCTTCGACAGGGGGTCCTACAATGAGCAGTTCTTC
CASSFDRGSYNEQFF
>NA|NA|TRBV5-1|TRBJ2-7
TGCGCCAGCAGCTACAGCAGTTTCTACGAGCAGTACTTC
CASSYSSFYEQYF
>TRBD1|NA|TRBV7-4|TRBJ1-3
TGTGCCAGCAGACCGGACAGGGCTGGAAACACCATATATTTT
CASRPDRAGNTIYF
>NA|NA|TRBV19|TRBJ2-4
TGTGCCAGTAGTGCTGACAGGCCCTCCCACAAAAAGATTCAGTACTTC
CASSADRPSHKKIQYF
>TRBD2|NA|TRBV6-1|TRBJ2-3
TGTGCCAGCAGTGAAAGGCGCGGGAGTGACGGAGATACGCAGTATTTT
CASSERRGSDGDTQYF
>NA|NA|TRBV6-5|TRBJ2-1
TGTGCCAGCAGTCAAAGAAATGAGCAGTTCTTC
CASSQRNEQFF
>NA|NA|TRBV3-1/TRBV3-2|TRBJ2-5
TGTGCCAGCAGCCAAGTGCGCACCCCCCAAGAGACCCAGTACTTC
CASSQVRTPQETQYF
>NA|few|TRBV30|TRBJ2-1
TGTGCCTGGAGTCGGACGCAGAGGGATGAGCAGTTCTTC
CAWSRTQRDEQFF
>TRBD2|NA|TRBV2|TRBJ2-7
TGTGCCAGCAGAGCGGGACTAGCCGGGTTGGGGCAGTACTTC
CASRAGLAGLGQYF
>NA|NA|TRBV6-2/TRBV6-3|TRBJ1-3
TGTGCCAGCAGTTCCACAGGACCGGGGGGAAACACCATATATTTT
CASSSTGPGGNTIYF
>TRBD1|NA|TRBV2|TRBJ1-5
TGTGCCAGCAGTGAAGGGGGACAGGGCCAGAGTCAGCCCCAGCATTTT
CASSEGGQGQSQPQHF
>NA|few|TRBV11-2|TRBJ1-1
TGTGCCAGCAGCTTAAATTTGGTAGAAGCTTTCTTT
CASSLNLVEAFF
>NA|NA|TRBV18|TRBJ1-3
TGTGCCAGCTCATCCGAGACGCGCCCGACAGGAGCGAACACTGGAAACACCATATATTTT
CASSSETRPTGANTGNTIYF
>NA|NA|TRBV21-1|TRBJ1-4
TGTGCCAGCAGCAAGGTCCAGACAGGGGAGGAGACTAATGAAAAACTGTTTTTT
CASSKVQTGEETNEKLFF